Following are 2 T cell receptor beta chains from one sample sequenced in a study of tumor-infiltrating lymphocytes in primary liver carcinoma. The study co-extracted DNA and RNA from 20-30 mg of unsorted bulk tissue. Constant-region priming of about 0.5 ug total RNA yielded TCR beta cDNA. Three nested multiplex PCR rounds, a slightly modified ARM-PCR method, built the TCR beta libraries. In the first two PCR rounds, TRBV1-TRBV30 forward primers were paired with a C-beta reverse primer, and each round lasted approximately 10 cycles. One entry per CDR3 protein, called by TCRdb with MiXCR from the multiplex PCR reads. The sample has about 75,000 distinct CDR3 sequences, roughly 72% seen once; the top ten hold about 26%. Source material: tumor-adjacent normal liver tissue. The receptors originated from a man aged 35 to 55 with primary liver carcinoma and hepatitis B virus infection.

As concerns this clonotype: A read error may account for a junction end that differs from germline. The J gene is TRBJ1-1, the V gene TRBV7-8; 8 nucleotides match TRBD1. CDR3 length: 14 residues. Germline V lookup: CDR1 SGHVS, CDR2 FQNEAQ. As DNA, the CDR3 is TGTGTCAGCAGCTCCGGACAGGGAGGGAGTGAAGCTTTCTTT. Its protein is CVSSSGQGGSEAFF.

In its sample, this clonotype was seen many times. This sequence joins TRBV28 and TRBJ2-7; 8 nucleotides agree with TRBD2. V was pared by 10 bases and J by 3 bases, with 11 bases of the junction left unmatched. This CDR3 region has 14 residues. Germline V lookup: CDR1 MDHEN, CDR2 SYDVKM. CDR3 loop: CATLKAGALYEQYF. In DNA form, the CDR3 reads TGTGCCACCCTCAAAGCGGGAGCACTCTACGAGCAGTACTTC.